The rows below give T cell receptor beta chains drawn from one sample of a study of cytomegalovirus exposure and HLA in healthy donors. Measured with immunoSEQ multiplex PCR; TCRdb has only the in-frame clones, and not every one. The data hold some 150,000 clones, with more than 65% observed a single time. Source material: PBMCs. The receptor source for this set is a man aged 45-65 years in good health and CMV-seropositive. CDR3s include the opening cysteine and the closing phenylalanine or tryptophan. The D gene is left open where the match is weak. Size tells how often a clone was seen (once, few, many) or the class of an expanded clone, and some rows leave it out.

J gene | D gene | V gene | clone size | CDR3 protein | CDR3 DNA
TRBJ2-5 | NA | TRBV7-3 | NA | CASALTHDRQETQYF | TGTGCCAGCGCTCTAACACATGACAGGCAAGAGACCCAGTACTTC
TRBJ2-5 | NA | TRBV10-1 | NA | CASQPQGQETQYF | TGCGCCAGCCAGCCCCAGGGGCAAGAGACCCAGTACTTC
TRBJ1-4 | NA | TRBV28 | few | CASSFQYQDLEKLFF | TGTGCCAGCAGTTTTCAGTACCAGGATTTGGAAAAACTGTTTTTT
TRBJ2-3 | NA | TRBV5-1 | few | CASSSGQYTLSTQYF | TGCGCCAGCAGCTCCGGACAGTATACATTGTCGACGCAGTATTTT
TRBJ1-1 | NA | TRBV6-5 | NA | CASSYGLSEAFF | TGTGCCAGCAGTTATGGCCTTTCTGAAGCTTTCTTT
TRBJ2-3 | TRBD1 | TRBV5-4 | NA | CASSLMGQDPDTQYF | TGTGCCAGCAGCTTGATGGGACAGGACCCAGATACGCAGTATTTT
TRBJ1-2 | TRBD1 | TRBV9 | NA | CASSVGPGTGYGYTF | TGTGCCAGCAGCGTAGGCCCCGGGACAGGCTATGGCTACACCTTC
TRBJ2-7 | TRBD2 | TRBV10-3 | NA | CAIGGLAGAEYEQYF | TGTGCCATCGGGGGACTAGCGGGGGCGGAGTACGAGCAGTACTTC
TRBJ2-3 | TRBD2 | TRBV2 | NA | CASTGLAGSTDTQYF | TGTGCCAGCACCGGCCTAGCGGGGAGCACAGATACGCAGTATTTT
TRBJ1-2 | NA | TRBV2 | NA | CASSNQPGGDYGYTF | TGTGCCAGCAGTAACCAACCTGGCGGCGACTATGGCTACACCTTC
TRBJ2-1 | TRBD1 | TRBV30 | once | CAWSVGTGFYNEQFF | TGTGCCTGGAGTGTAGGGACAGGGTTCTACAATGAGCAGTTCTTC
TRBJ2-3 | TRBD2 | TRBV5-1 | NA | CASSLYYLGGGTDTQYF | TGCGCCAGCAGCTTGTATTACTTGGGAGGGGGCACAGATACGCAGTATTTT
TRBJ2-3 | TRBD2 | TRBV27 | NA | CASSFKAGAGGTQYF | TGTGCCAGCAGTTTCAAAGCGGGAGCGGGGGGTACGCAGTATTTT
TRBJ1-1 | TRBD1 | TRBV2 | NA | CASSGKTGVVGTEAFF | TGTGCCAGCAGTGGCAAGACAGGGGTCGTAGGCACTGAAGCTTTCTTT
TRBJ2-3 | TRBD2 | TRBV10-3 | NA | CAIRAGAGTDTQYF | TGTGCCATCAGAGCGGGAGCGGGGACAGATACGCAGTATTTT
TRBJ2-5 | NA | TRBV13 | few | CASSKGPGTQYF | TGTGCCAGCAGTAAGGGGCCCGGGACCCAGTACTTC
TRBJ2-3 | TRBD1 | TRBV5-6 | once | CASSPGQGGTDTQYF | TGTGCCAGCAGCCCGGGACAGGGAGGCACAGATACGCAGTATTTT
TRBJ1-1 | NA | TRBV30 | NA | CAWSEGHMNTEAFF | TGTGCCTGGAGCGAGGGACACATGAACACTGAAGCTTTCTTT
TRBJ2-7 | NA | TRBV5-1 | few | CASSLGGASEGQYF | TGCGCCAGCAGCTTGGGCGGGGCATCCGAGGGGCAGTACTTC
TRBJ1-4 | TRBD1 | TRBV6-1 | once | CASSEDRGNEKLFF | TGTGCCAGCAGTGAAGACAGGGGAAATGAAAAACTGTTTTTT
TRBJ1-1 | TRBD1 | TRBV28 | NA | CASSFIYRGWHTEAFF | TGTGCCAGCAGTTTCATCTACAGGGGGTGGCACACTGAAGCTTTCTTT
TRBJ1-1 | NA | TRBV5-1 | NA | CASNLGHKNTEAFF | TGCGCCAGCAACTTAGGACACAAGAACACTGAAGCTTTCTTT
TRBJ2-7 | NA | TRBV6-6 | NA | CASSYGGGSYEQYF | TGTGCCAGCAGTTACGGGGGAGGTTCCTACGAGCAGTACTTC
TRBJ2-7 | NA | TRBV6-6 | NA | CASRRAGRAYYEQYF | TGTGCCAGCCGTCGGGCGGGACGGGCGTACTACGAGCAGTACTTC
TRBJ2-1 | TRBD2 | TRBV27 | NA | CASSTISGRLNEQFF | TGTGCCAGCAGTACCATTAGCGGGAGGCTCAATGAGCAGTTCTTC
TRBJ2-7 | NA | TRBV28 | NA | CASSFRGAQWESF | TGTGCCAGCAGTTTTCGGGGGGCGCAGTGGGAGTCCTTC
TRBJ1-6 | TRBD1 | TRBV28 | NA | CASSFWDRENSPLHF | TGTGCCAGCAGTTTTTGGGACAGGGAAAATTCACCCCTCCACTTT
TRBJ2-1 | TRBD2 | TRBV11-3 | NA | CASTRSGLAGASSYNEQFF | TGTGCCAGCACTAGAAGCGGACTAGCGGGAGCGAGCTCCTACAATGAGCAGTTCTTC
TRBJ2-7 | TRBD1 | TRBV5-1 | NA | CASSLTGQKYEQYF | TGCGCCAGCAGCTTGACGGGACAGAAGTACGAGCAGTACTTC
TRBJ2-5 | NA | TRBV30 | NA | CAWSRQRGGRIQETQYF | TGTGCCTGGAGTCGCCAACGTGGGGGGAGAATCCAAGAGACCCAGTACTTC
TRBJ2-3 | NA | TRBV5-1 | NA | CASSLALAVSTDTQYF | TGCGCCAGCAGCTTGGCCTTGGCAGTCAGCACAGATACGCAGTATTTT
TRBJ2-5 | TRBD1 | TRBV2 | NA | CASSDRGPETQYF | TGTGCCAGCAGTGACAGGGGGCCAGAGACCCAGTACTTC
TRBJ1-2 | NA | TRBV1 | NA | CTSRQSHSQCGYTF | TGCACCAGCAGGCAAAGTCACAGTCAGTGTGGCTACACCTTC
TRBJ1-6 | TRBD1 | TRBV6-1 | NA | CASSEATGVHSPLHF | TGTGCCAGCAGTGAAGCCACAGGGGTTCATTCACCCCTCCACTTT
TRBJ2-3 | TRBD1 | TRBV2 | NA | CASLQEAGGLNTQYF | TGTGCCAGCCTCCAGGAGGCAGGGGGCCTCAATACGCAGTATTTT
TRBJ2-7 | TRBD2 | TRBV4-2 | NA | CASSQEGTGGYEQYF | TGTGCCAGCAGCCAAGAGGGGACGGGAGGCTACGAGCAGTACTTC